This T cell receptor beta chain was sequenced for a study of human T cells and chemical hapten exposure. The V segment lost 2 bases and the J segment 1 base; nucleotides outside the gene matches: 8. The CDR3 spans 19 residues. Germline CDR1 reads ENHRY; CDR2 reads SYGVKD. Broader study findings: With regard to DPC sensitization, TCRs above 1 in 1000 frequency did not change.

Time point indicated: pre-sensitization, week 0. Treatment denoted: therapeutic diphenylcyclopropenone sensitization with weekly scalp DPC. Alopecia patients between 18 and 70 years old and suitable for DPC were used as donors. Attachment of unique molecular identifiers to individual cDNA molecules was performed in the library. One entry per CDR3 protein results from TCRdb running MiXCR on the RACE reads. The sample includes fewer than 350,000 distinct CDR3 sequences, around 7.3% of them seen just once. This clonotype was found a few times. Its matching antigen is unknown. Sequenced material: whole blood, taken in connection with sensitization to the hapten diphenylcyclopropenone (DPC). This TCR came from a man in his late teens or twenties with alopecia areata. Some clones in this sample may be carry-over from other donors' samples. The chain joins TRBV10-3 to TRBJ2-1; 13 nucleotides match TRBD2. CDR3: CAISEGTSGAIVSYNEQFF. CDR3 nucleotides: TGTGCCATCAGTGAGGGGACTAGCGGGGCGATTGTTTCCTACAATGAGCAGTTCTTC.